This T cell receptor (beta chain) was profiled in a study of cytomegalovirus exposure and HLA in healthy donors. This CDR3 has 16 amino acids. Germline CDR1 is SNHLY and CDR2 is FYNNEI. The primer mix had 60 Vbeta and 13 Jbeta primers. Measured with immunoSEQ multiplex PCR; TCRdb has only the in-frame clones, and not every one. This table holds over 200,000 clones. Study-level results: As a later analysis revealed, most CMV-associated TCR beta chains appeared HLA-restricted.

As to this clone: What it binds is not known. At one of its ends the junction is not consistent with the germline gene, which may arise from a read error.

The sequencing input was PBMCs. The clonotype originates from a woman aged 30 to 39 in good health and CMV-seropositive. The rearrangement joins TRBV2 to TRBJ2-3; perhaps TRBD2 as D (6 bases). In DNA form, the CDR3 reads TGTGCCAGCAATGAACGGGGACTCGCTTCTTCAGATACGCAGTATTTT. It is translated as CASNERGLASSDTQYF.